This record covers a single T cell receptor beta chain. The target antigen is unknown. Processing was applied to graft tissue in order to liberate intraepithelial and lamina propria lymphocytes. V was pared by 4 bases and J by 6 bases, with 10 bases of the junction left unmatched. The CDR3 contains 16 residues. Per the germline V gene, CDR1 is SGHRS and CDR2 is YFSETQ. Sequencing was performed with immunoSEQ multiplex PCR; in TCRdb, only in-frame clones are kept and a portion is missing. The sample lists approximately 2,000 clones, approximately 87% occurring once. This sample was included in a study of graft-versus-host responses after intestinal transplantation. Study outcomes and limitations: There was an association between peak levels of circulating GvH clones and early post-transplant HvG declines. Researchers found GvH clones in recipient marrow, and some showed up first in ileum or blood.

The genes are TRBV5-1 and TRBJ2-1; TRBD1 matches at 10 bases. Material: ileum tissue, obtained nearly 70 days after transplant. The sequence was obtained from a human patient who received an intestinal transplant, so some T cells may come from the graft donor. CDR3 nucleotide sequence: TGCGCCAGCAGCACGGGACAGGGGTCGGAAGGCAATGAGCAGTTCTTC. Translating it yields CASSTGQGSEGNEQFF.